The 19 T cell receptor beta chains presented below share a single source sample, sequenced in a study of shared clonotypes between healthy human individuals. Terminally differentiated effector memory CD45RA+ cells were excluded from the naive CD8 cells, which were CD45RO-negative and positively selected for CCR7. Sequencing was performed with immunoSEQ multiplex PCR; in TCRdb, only in-frame clones are kept and a portion is missing. The sample has about 2 million clones; about 95% are singletons. The sample consisted of naive CD8+ T cells sorted from blood. Receptor source: a man between 18 and 35 years old in good health.

This clone was recorded only once. The chain is built from TRBV28 and TRBJ1-2, with a possible D match to TRBD1 (6 bases). The V gene's germline CDR1 is MDHEN and CDR2 SYDVKM. The CDR3 spans 16 residues. Trimming took off 2 bases at V and 6 bases at J, with 19 bases between the two ends. The CDR3 reads CASSLPVEGGTDGYTF. Here the CDR3 DNA reads TGTGCCAGCAGTTTACCGGTCGAGGGGGGGACGGATGGCTACACCTTC.

This clone is a singleton in its sample. This chain uses TRBV19 with TRBJ2-7, with D possibly being TRBD2 (5 bases). The length of the CDR3 is 17 residues. Germline V CDR1 and CDR2: LNHDA, SQIVND (reference sequence). Trimming took off 1 base at V and 3 bases at J, with 19 bases between the two ends. CDR3 protein: CASSIGAGIEGLYEQYF. The CDR3 coding sequence is TGTGCCAGTAGTATAGGAGCAGGAATTGAGGGTCTCTACGAGCAGTACTTC.

This chain uses TRBV7-9 with TRBJ1-2; 9 bases match TRBD1. The CDR3 has 16 amino acids. V trimming: 3 bases; J trimming: 2 bases; junction bases outside the gene matches: 7. Germline lookup yields CDR1 SEHNR and CDR2 FQNEAQ (reference sequence). The DNA for the CDR3 is TGTGCCAGCAGCTTCCCCGGGACAGGGCAAAACTATGGCTACACCTTC. Its protein product is CASSFPGTGQNYGYTF.

The CDR3 spells CASSHPRGGSCSNYGYTF. In DNA form, the CDR3 reads TGCGCCAGCAGTCACCCGAGGGGGGGTTCTTGTAGTAACTATGGCTACACCTTC. The rearrangement links TRBV23-1 to TRBJ1-2; possible D gene TRBD1, 6 bases. TRBV23-1 is annotated as an ORF whose role is uncertain. CDR3 size: 18 residues. With 3 bases removed from V and 1 base from J, the gap between germline ends came to 21 bases.

This chain connects TRBV13 to TRBJ1-1; 10 bases are a match to TRBD1. The CDR3 loop spans 14 amino acids. CDR1 and CDR2 (germline): PRHDT, FYEKMQ (reference sequence). V shed 4 bases, J shed 7 bases, and the junction held 6 bases outside the gene matches. CDR3 sequence: CASSSDRGLSEAFF. CDR3 nucleotide sequence: TGTGCCAGCAGCTCCGACAGGGGGCTGAGTGAAGCTTTCTTT.

The CDR3 protein is CASSLLQTEQFF. In DNA, the CDR3 is TGTGCCAGCAGCCTCCTACAGACGGAGCAGTTCTTC. V gene TRBV5-6 combines with J gene TRBJ2-1, with D unclear. V was pared by 4 bases and J by 10 bases, with 12 bases between. Germline V gene lookup returns CDR1 SGHDT and CDR2 YYEEEE. The CDR3 has 12 residues. The full variable domain, completed using reference TRBV5-6 and TRBJ2-1, is DAGVTQSPTHLIKTRGQQVTLRCSPKSGHDTVSWYQQALGQGPQFIFQYYEEEERQRGNFPDRFSGHQFPNYSSELNVNALLLGDSALYLCASSLLQTEQFFGPGTRLTVL.

Comments on this clone: An end of the junction differs from the germline gene, which may be a read error. This rearrangement joins TRBV7-7 to TRBJ2-2; D ambiguous. Germline CDR1 SSHAT, CDR2 FNYEAQ (reference sequence). The CDR3 length is 16 residues. The CDR3 bases are TGTGCTAGCAGCTTATTATTAGTCGGAGACACCGGGGAGCTGTTTTTT. This gives the protein CASSLLLVGDTGELFF.

The rearrangement joins TRBV9 to TRBJ2-2; no reliable D call. Germline CDR1 reads SGDLS; CDR2 reads YYNGEE. The CDR3 runs 13 residues. V lost 0 bases and J lost 8, with 8 bases in between. The CDR3 DNA is TGTGCCAGCAGCGTAGTGGGTGAAGGGGAGCTGTTTTTT. Its translation: CASSVVGEGELFF.

This clone was seen more than once but under ten times. The gene calls are TRBV4-1 and TRBJ1-5; 7 bases are a match to TRBD1. Losses at the gene ends were 1 base for V and 3 bases for J; bases not matched to a gene: 3. Germline lookup yields CDR1 MGHRA and CDR2 YSYEKL. The CDR3 has 15 amino acids. CDR3 coding DNA: TGCGCCAGCAGCCAAGGACAGGGCCCCAATCAGCCCCAGCATTTT. Translating it yields CASSQGQGPNQPQHF.

The chain joins TRBV30 to TRBJ2-5, with TRBD2 identical over 8 bases. This CDR3 is built from 13 residues. The V gene end was trimmed by 7 bases and the J gene end by 3 bases; junction bases not matched to a gene: 7. The V gene's germline CDR1 is GTSNPN and CDR2 SVGIG (reference sequence). The CDR3 sequence: CASSGLGKETQYF. CDR3 bases: TGTGCCTCCTCGGGACTAGGGAAAGAGACCCAGTACTTC.

The chain links TRBV11-2 to TRBJ2-1; the match to TRBD2 covers 14 bases. CDR3 length equals 17 residues. Germline V CDR1 and CDR2: SGHAT, FQNNGV. The V segment lost 1 base and the J segment 6 bases; nucleotides outside the gene matches: 5. The CDR3 spells CASSLGPTSGRANEQFF. The CDR3, as DNA: TGTGCCAGCAGCTTAGGGCCGACTAGCGGGAGGGCCAATGAGCAGTTCTTC.

This CDR3 is CASSEYQETQYF. The CDR3 DNA reads as TGTGCCAGCAGCGAGTACCAAGAGACCCAGTACTTC. The V gene is TRBV11-2, the J gene TRBJ2-5; D unclear. CDR3 size: 12 residues. V was trimmed by 5 bases and J by 0 bases, leaving 4 bases between them. From germline, CDR1 is SGHAT and CDR2 FQNNGV.

The rearrangement joins TRBV30 to TRBJ2-1; D remains unclear. Trimming pared 0 bases from V and 3 bases from J, leaving 6 bases between. Germline CDR1 reads GTSNPN; CDR2 reads SVGIG (reference sequence). This CDR3 is built from 13 residues. CDR3 protein: CAWSVQYYNEQFF. CDR3 bases: TGTGCCTGGAGTGTACAGTACTACAATGAGCAGTTCTTC.

This chain joins TRBV6-5 and TRBJ2-1; TRBD2 aligns across 8 bases. Trimming removed 2 bases from V and 2 bases from J; junction bases left unmatched: 2. Germline values: CDR1 MNHEY, CDR2 SVGAGI. This CDR3 has 15 amino acids. The CDR3 sequence: CASSYNGGAYNEQFF. The CDR3 region has the DNA TGTGCCAGCAGTTACAACGGGGGGGCCTACAATGAGCAGTTCTTC.

The chain employs TRBV6-1 and TRBJ2-7; 10 nucleotides match TRBD2. The CDR3 has 15 amino acids. The junction had 7 bases not matched to a gene; V was cut back by 2 bases and J by 6 bases. The germline CDR1 and CDR2 sequences are MNHNS and SASEGT. The CDR3 loop is CASSEPLAGVGEQYF. The CDR3 DNA follows: TGTGCCAGCAGTGAACCGCTAGCGGGAGTTGGCGAGCAGTACTTC.

The chain combines TRBV4-1 with TRBJ1-1; D unclear. V was pared by 4 bases and J by 1 base, with 10 bases between. Germline V gene sequence: CDR1 MGHRA, CDR2 YSYEKL. The CDR3 extends over 14 amino acids. CDR3 in amino acids: CASSPDGANTEAFF. The CDR3 DNA follows: TGCGCCAGCAGCCCGGACGGAGCGAACACTGAAGCTTTCTTT.

The CDR3 sequence is CAWSPLPGGPYEQYF. CDR3 nucleotide sequence: TGTGCCTGGAGTCCCCTTCCGGGAGGGCCCTACGAGCAGTACTTC. The chain is built from TRBV30 and TRBJ2-7; 8 nucleotides match TRBD2. Trimming took 2 bases from V and 2 from J; bases not matched to a gene: 8. The length of the CDR3 is 15 residues. Germline lookup yields CDR1 GTSNPN and CDR2 SVGIG (reference sequence).

J is TRBJ2-3 and V is TRBV5-1, with 7 bases identical to TRBD2. The CDR3 extends over 15 amino acids. Trimming at V came to 4 bases and at J to 1 base, leaving 6 bases not matched to a gene. Germline V gene lookup returns CDR1 SGHRS and CDR2 YFSETQ. The CDR3 spells CASSPQRGGTDTQYF. The CDR3 DNA sequence: TGCGCCAGCAGCCCCCAGCGGGGTGGCACAGATACGCAGTATTTT. Full variable domain (remainder filled in from reference TRBV5-1 and TRBJ2-3): KAGVTQTPRYLIKTRGQQVTLSCSPISGHRSVSWYQQTPGQGLQFLFEYFSETQRNKGNFPGRFSGRQFSNSRSEMNVSTLELGDSALYLCASSPQRGGTDTQYFGPGTRLTVL.

This clone was seen just once. The CDR3 spells CASSQDFGVETQYF. CDR3 nucleotides: TGTGCCAGCAGCCAAGATTTCGGGGTAGAGACCCAGTACTTC. This chain uses TRBV14 with TRBJ2-5; perhaps TRBD2 as D (5 bases). CDR1 and CDR2 (germline): SGHDN, FVKESK. Trimming left V 0 bases short and J 4 bases short, with 9 bases between. The CDR3 spans 14 residues.